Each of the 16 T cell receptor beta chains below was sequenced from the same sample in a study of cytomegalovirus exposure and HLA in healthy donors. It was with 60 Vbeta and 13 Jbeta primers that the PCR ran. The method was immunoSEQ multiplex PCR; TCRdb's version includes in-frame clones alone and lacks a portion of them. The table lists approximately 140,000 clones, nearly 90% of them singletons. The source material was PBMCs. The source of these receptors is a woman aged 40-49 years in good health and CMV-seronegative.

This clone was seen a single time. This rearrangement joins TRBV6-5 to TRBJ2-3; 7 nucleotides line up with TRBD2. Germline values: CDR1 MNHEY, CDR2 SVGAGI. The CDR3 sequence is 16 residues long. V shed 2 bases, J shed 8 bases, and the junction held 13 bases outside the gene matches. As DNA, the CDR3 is TGTGCCAGCAGTTACGGCCTAGCGGCCCATGCTTTTACGCAGTATTTT. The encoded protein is CASSYGLAAHAFTQYF.

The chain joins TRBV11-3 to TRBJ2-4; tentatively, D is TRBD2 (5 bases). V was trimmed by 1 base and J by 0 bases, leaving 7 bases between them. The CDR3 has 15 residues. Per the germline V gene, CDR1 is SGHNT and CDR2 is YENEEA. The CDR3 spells CASSLGRGAKNIQYF. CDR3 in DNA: TGTGCCAGCAGCTTAGGTCGGGGAGCCAAAAACATTCAGTACTTC.

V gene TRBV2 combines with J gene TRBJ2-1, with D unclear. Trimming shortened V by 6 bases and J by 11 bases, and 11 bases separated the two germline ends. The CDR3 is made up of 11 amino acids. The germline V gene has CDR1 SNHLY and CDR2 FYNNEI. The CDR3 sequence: CASSELGQQFF. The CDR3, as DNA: TGTGCCAGCAGCGAGCTAGGCCAGCAGTTCTTC.

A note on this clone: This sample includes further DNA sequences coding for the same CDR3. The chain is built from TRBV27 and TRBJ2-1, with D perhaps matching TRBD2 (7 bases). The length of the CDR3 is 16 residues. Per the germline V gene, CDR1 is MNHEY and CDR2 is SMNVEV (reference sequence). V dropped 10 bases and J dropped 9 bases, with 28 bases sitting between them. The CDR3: CATSGGWSGGSREQFF. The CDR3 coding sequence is TGTGCCACCTCGGGGGGCTGGTCAGGCGGGAGCCGTGAGCAGTTCTTC.

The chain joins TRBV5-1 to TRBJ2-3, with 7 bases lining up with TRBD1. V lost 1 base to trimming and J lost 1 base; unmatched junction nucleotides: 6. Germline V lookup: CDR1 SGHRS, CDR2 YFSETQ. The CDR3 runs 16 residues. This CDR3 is CASSLQGDLGTDTQYF. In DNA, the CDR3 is TGCGCCAGCAGCTTGCAGGGGGACCTAGGCACAGATACGCAGTATTTT.

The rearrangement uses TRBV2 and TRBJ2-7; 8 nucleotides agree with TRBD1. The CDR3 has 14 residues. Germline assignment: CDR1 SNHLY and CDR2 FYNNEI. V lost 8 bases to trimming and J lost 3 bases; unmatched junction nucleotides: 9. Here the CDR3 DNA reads TGTGCCAGCGCATCCGGGACAGGTTTCTACGAGCAGTACTTC. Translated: CASASGTGFYEQYF.

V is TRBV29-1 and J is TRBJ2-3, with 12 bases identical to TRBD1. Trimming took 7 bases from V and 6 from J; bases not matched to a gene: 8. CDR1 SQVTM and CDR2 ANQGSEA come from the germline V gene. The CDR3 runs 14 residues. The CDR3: CSGSGTGGADTQYF. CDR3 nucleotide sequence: TGCAGCGGAAGCGGGACAGGGGGCGCGGATACGCAGTATTTT.

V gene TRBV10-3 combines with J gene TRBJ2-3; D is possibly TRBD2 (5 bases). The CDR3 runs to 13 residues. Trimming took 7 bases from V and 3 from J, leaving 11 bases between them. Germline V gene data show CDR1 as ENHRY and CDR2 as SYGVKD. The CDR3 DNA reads TGTGCCATCAAGGAGGTCCTAACAGATACGCAGTATTTT. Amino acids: CAIKEVLTDTQYF.

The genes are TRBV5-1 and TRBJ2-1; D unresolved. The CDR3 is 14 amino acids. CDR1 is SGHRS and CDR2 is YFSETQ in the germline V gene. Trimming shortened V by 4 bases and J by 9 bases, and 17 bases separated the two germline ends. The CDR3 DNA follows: TGCGCCAGCAGCGCATTATTCCCCAATAGTGAGCAGTTCTTC. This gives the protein CASSALFPNSEQFF.

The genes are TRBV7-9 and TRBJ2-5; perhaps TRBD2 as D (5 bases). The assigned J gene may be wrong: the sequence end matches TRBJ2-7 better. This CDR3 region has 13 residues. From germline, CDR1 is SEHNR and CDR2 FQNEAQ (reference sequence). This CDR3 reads CASSQKRSAEQYF. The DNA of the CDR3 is TGTGCCAGCAGCCAGAAGCGGTCTGCCGAGCAGTACTTC.

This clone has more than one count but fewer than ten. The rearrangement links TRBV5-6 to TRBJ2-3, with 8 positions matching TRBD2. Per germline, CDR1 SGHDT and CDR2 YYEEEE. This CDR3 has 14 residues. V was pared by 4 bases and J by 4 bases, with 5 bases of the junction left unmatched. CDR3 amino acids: CASSGREVPDTQYF. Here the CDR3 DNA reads TGTGCCAGCAGCGGGCGGGAGGTACCAGATACGCAGTATTTT. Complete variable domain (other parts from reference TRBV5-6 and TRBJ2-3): DAGVTQSPTHLIKTRGQQVTLRCSPKSGHDTVSWYQQALGQGPQFIFQYYEEEERQRGNFPDRFSGHQFPNYSSELNVNALLLGDSALYLCASSGREVPDTQYFGPGTRLTVL.

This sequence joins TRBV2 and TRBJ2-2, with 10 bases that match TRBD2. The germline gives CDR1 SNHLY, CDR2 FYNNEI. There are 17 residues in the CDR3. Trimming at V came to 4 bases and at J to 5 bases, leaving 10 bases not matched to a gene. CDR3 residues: CASSGWASGRETGELFF. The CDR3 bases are TGTGCCAGCAGTGGGTGGGCTAGCGGGAGAGAGACCGGGGAGCTGTTTTTT.

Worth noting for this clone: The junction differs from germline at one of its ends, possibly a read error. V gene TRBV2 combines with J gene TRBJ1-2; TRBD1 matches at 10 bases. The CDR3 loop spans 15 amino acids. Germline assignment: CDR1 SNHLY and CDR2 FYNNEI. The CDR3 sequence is CASREGASGQGRTDF. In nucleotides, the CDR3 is TGTGCCAGCAGGGAAGGAGCCTCGGGACAGGGGCGCACTGACTTC. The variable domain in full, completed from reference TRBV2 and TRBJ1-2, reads EPEVTQTPSHQVTQMGQEVILRCVPISNHLYFYWYRQILGQKVEFLVSFYNNEISEKSEIFDDQFSVERPDGSNFTLKIRSTKLEDSAMYFCASREGASGQGRTDFGSGTRLTVV.

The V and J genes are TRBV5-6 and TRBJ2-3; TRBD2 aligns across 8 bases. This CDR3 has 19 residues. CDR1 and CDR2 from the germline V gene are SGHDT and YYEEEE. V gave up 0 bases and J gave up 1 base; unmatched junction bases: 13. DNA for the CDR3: TGTGCCAGCAGCTTGGTACGGGAAAGCGGGAGTGGGGGCACAGATACGCAGTATTTT. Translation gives CASSLVRESGSGGTDTQYF.

The chain's CDR3 is CASSQAGAGVYNEQFF. The CDR3 nucleotides are TGTGCCAGCAGCCAGGCAGGAGCGGGAGTCTACAATGAGCAGTTCTTC. The V gene is TRBV14, the J gene TRBJ2-1; 8 bases match TRBD2. V lost 3 bases and J lost 3; bases outside the gene matches: 7. CDR1 is SGHDN and CDR2 is FVKESK in the germline V gene. The CDR3 sequence is 16 residues long.

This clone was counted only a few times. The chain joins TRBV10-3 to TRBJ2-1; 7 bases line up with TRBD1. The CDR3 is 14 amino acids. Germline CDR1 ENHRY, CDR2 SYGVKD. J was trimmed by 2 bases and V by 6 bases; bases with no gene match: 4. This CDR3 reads CAIRGTEPYNEQFF. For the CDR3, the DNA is TGTGCCATCAGGGGGACAGAGCCCTACAATGAGCAGTTCTTC.